Below, 23 T cell receptor beta chains from the same sample are listed, as sequenced in a study of blood T cell repertoires in COVID-19. The repertoire was sequenced with immunoSEQ multiplex PCR; TCRdb's copy has only in-frame clones and lacks some. This sample has about 280,000 clones, with around 88% found just once. The sequencing input was peripheral blood. The receptors here all came from a woman aged 25 to 39 who had recovered from COVID-19.

This rearrangement joins TRBV27 to TRBJ2-3; 10 bases map to TRBD2. V dropped 2 bases and J dropped 4; count of bases not matched to a gene: 3. This CDR3 spans 15 amino acids. Germline assignment: CDR1 MNHEY and CDR2 SMNVEV (reference sequence). The CDR3 DNA follows: TGTGCCAGCAGTTTAGGAGCGGGAGGGCCAGATACGCAGTATTTT. Its translation: CASSLGAGGPDTQYF.

This sequence joins TRBV7-2 and TRBJ1-5, with D possibly TRBD1 on 6 matching bases. V shed 5 bases and J shed 2 bases, with 16 bases lying between them. The CDR3 is 16 amino acids. Germline V lookup: CDR1 SGHTA, CDR2 FQGNSA. The CDR3: CASSTTRGAGNQPQHF. CDR3 nucleotides: TGTGCCAGCAGCACCACCCGGGGGGCAGGCAATCAGCCCCAGCATTTT.

The chain uses TRBV18 and TRBJ1-4; TRBD1 is a possible D gene (6 bases). V shed 3 bases and J shed 4 bases, with 9 bases lying between them. Looked up from germline, CDR1 is KGHSH and CDR2 is LQKENI. The CDR3 has 14 residues. The CDR3 sequence: CASSPRTVNEKLFF. The CDR3 nucleotides read TGTGCCAGCTCACCCAGGACAGTTAATGAAAAACTGTTTTTT.

The gene calls are TRBV14 and TRBJ1-4; D gene unclear. This CDR3 comprises 13 residues. Trimming took off 4 bases at V and 4 bases at J, with 7 bases between the two ends. Germline V CDR1 and CDR2: SGHDN, FVKESK. The CDR3 region has the DNA TGTGCCAGCAGCCGGGCCCTTAATGAAAAACTGTTTTTT. It encodes CASSRALNEKLFF.

The chain carries TRBV3-1 (or the pseudogene TRBV3-2) and TRBJ1-2, with D maybe TRBD1 (6 bases). Between the trimmed V and J ends, which lost 5 bases and 2 bases, there was a span of 9 bases. CDR1 is LGHDT and CDR2 is YNNKEL in the germline V gene (reference sequence). CDR3 size: 13 residues. CDR3 DNA sequence: TGTGCCAGCAGCGTAGGACAGAACTATGGCTACACCTTC. Its protein product is CASSVGQNYGYTF.

This clone showed up just once. The chain uses TRBV30 and TRBJ2-1, with 9 positions matching TRBD2. Germline-derived CDR1 and CDR2 are GTSNPN and SVGIG (reference sequence). V dropped 2 bases and J dropped 5; count of bases not matched to a gene: 7. The CDR3 extends over 15 amino acids. CDR3 loop: CAWSRRGGPHNEQFF. Written as DNA, the CDR3 is TGTGCCTGGAGTCGGCGGGGGGGGCCACACAATGAGCAGTTCTTC.

This clone was seen a handful of times. The rearrangement joins TRBV6-5 to TRBJ1-1; D is undetermined. Trimming cost V 7 bases and J 5 bases, with 11 bases left between them. The CDR3 is 12 residues long. Germline CDR1 MNHEY, CDR2 SVGAGI. The CDR3, as DNA: TGTGCCAGCACCCCCCGAGGGACTGAAGCTTTCTTT. It encodes CASTPRGTEAFF.

This chain links TRBV2 with TRBJ1-1; tentatively, D is TRBD1 (6 bases). Germline V gene sequence: CDR1 SNHLY, CDR2 FYNNEI. The CDR3 is made up of 16 amino acids. The germline V and J ends were trimmed by 7 bases and 0 bases, with 18 bases remaining between them. As DNA, the CDR3 is TGTGCCAGCAAGAGCGGAGCGACAGGACTGAACACTGAAGCTTTCTTT. The encoded protein is CASKSGATGLNTEAFF.

This chain connects TRBV6-5 to TRBJ2-3; D not resolved. The CDR3 runs to 15 residues. Trimming removed 6 bases at V and 0 bases at J, with 13 bases between. CDR1 is MNHEY, CDR2 SVGAGI, per germline. CDR3 protein: CASRPEVGSTDTQYF. CDR3 DNA sequence: TGTGCCAGCAGGCCCGAGGTCGGGAGCACAGATACGCAGTATTTT.

The J gene is TRBJ2-4, the V gene TRBV7-2; maybe TRBD1 (5 bases). CDR1 is SGHTA, CDR2 FQGNSA, per germline. This CDR3 has 13 amino acids. Trimming removed 6 bases at V and 6 bases at J, with 12 bases between. The CDR3 DNA is TGTGCCAGCAGGATAGGGCAGGGAAACATTCAGTACTTC. This translates into CASRIGQGNIQYF.

The chain couples TRBV2 to TRBJ2-1; TRBD2 aligns across 13 bases. V lost 6 bases, J lost 4 bases, and 6 bases stayed unmatched. The CDR3 sequence is 16 residues long. Germline values: CDR1 SNHLY, CDR2 FYNNEI. The CDR3 DNA reads TGTGCCAGCAGGAGACTAGCGGGGGGTGTATACAATGAGCAGTTCTTC. Protein: CASRRLAGGVYNEQFF.

V usage is TRBV28 and J usage is TRBJ2-7, with 11 bases fitting TRBD1. Trimming removed 2 bases from V and 6 bases from J; junction bases left unmatched: 3. The CDR3 loop spans 14 amino acids. CDR1 is MDHEN and CDR2 is SYDVKM in the germline V gene. The CDR3 DNA sequence: TGTGCCAGCAGTTTACCCGGGACAGGGGGCGAGCAGTACTTC. The encoded protein is CASSLPGTGGEQYF.

The chain combines TRBV19 with TRBJ1-5; 8 bases map to TRBD1. This CDR3 is 16 amino acids long. Germline V CDR1 and CDR2: LNHDA, SQIVND (reference sequence). The V segment lost 7 bases and the J segment 5 bases; nucleotides outside the gene matches: 13. The CDR3 loop is CASTRRQGASDQPQHF. CDR3 in DNA: TGTGCCAGTACCCGAAGGCAGGGGGCTTCGGATCAGCCCCAGCATTTT. Looking up the rest from reference TRBV19 and TRBJ1-5 gives the full variable domain: DGGITQSPKYLFRKEGQNVTLSCEQNLNHDAMYWYRQDPGQGLRLIYYSQIVNDFQKGDIAEGYSVSREKKESFPLTVTSAQKNPTAFYLCASTRRQGASDQPQHFGDGTRLSIL.

This chain connects TRBV5-1 to TRBJ2-5, with 9 bases aligning to TRBD1. CDR1 and CDR2 from the germline V gene are SGHRS and YFSETQ. The trim removed 7 bases at V and 5 bases at J, leaving 15 bases unmatched. There are 16 residues in the CDR3. The CDR3 coding sequence is TGCGCCAGCGGAACGCAACCAGGGACAGGGATGGAGACCCAGTACTTC. Translated, it gives CASGTQPGTGMETQYF.

This sequence joins TRBV18 and TRBJ2-5, with a tentative D call TRBD2 (6 bases). V shed 0 bases and J shed 5 bases, with 13 bases lying between them. The CDR3 is 15 amino acids. The germline gives CDR1 KGHSH, CDR2 LQKENI. The CDR3 sequence: CASSPPGGLRETQYF. The CDR3 region has the DNA TGTGCCAGCTCACCACCAGGAGGGCTTCGGGAGACCCAGTACTTC.

This rearrangement joins TRBV18 to TRBJ2-1, with 7 bases aligning to TRBD1. This CDR3 contains 15 residues. V shed 3 bases, J shed 7 bases, and the junction held 9 bases outside the gene matches. The germline V gene encodes CDR1 KGHSH and CDR2 LQKENI. CDR3: CASSPKGQVGNEQFF. For the CDR3, the DNA is TGTGCCAGCTCACCTAAAGGACAGGTTGGGAATGAGCAGTTCTTC.

CDR3 sequence (DNA): TGTGCCACCAGTGATTTCGGACTGGCGGATACGCAGTATTTT. Protein sequence: CATSDFGLADTQYF. The chain uses TRBV24-1 and TRBJ2-3, with a tentative D call TRBD2 (5 bases). CDR1 and CDR2 from the germline V gene are KGHDR and SFDVKD. The CDR3 runs to 14 residues. Trimming removed 1 base from V and 6 bases from J, with 10 bases in between.

The chain uses TRBV19 and TRBJ1-1; 9 nucleotides align to TRBD1. The ends lost 9 bases at V and 4 bases at J; junction bases unmatched: 3. The CDR3 spans 12 residues. From germline, CDR1 is LNHDA and CDR2 SQIVND (reference sequence). CDR3 sequence reads: CASQQGATEAFF. The CDR3 bases are TGTGCCAGCCAACAGGGGGCCACTGAAGCTTTCTTT.

The J gene is TRBJ2-7, the V gene TRBV28, with D hard to call. The germline V gene encodes CDR1 MDHEN and CDR2 SYDVKM. Trimming stripped 3 bases from V and 0 bases from J, with 12 bases between. CDR3 size: 15 residues. The CDR3 coding sequence is TGTGCCAGCAGTTTTCGCGGCAAGAGCTCCTACGAGCAGTACTTC. Protein product: CASSFRGKSSYEQYF.

The sample holds one count of this clone. The rearrangement links TRBV19 to TRBJ2-5; no clear D gene. Germline V gene sequence: CDR1 LNHDA, CDR2 SQIVND (reference sequence). The CDR3 runs 13 residues. V shed 2 bases and J shed 3 bases, with 7 bases lying between them. The CDR3 sequence is CASSIFTEETQYF. CDR3 nucleotides: TGTGCCAGTAGTATATTCACGGAAGAGACCCAGTACTTC. Supplemented by reference TRBV19 and TRBJ2-5, the full variable domain reads DGGITQSPKYLFRKEGQNVTLSCEQNLNHDAMYWYRQDPGQGLRLIYYSQIVNDFQKGDIAEGYSVSREKKESFPLTVTSAQKNPTAFYLCASSIFTEETQYFGPGTRLLVL.

This clone was found once. The chain joins TRBV11-2 to TRBJ2-3, with 10 positions matching TRBD2. In germline, CDR1 is SGHAT, CDR2 FQNNGV. V shed 2 bases and J 2 bases; nucleotides not matched to a gene: 13. CDR3 length: 19 residues. The CDR3 bases are TGTGCCAGCAGCTTATATACCAGGGGGACTAGCGAAGCCACAGATACGCAGTATTTT. This translates into CASSLYTRGTSEATDTQYF.

CDR3 amino acids: CASKPKGQGAYGELFF. Written as DNA, the CDR3 is TGTGCCAGCAAGCCGAAGGGACAGGGGGCTTACGGGGAGCTGTTTTTT. The chain employs TRBV25-1 and TRBJ2-2; 12 bases align to TRBD1. Looked up from germline, CDR1 is MGHDK and CDR2 is SYGVNS. This CDR3 spans 16 amino acids. J was trimmed by 7 bases and V by 7 bases; bases with no gene match: 10.

On this clone: The junction differs from germline at one of its ends, possibly a read error. This rearrangement joins TRBV7-7 to TRBJ2-7; TRBD1 matches 7 bases. The germline V gene has CDR1 SSHAT and CDR2 FNYEAQ (reference sequence). This CDR3 has 15 residues. The CDR3 sequence: CASSLGQGVPYEQYF. The CDR3 DNA reads as TGTGCTAGCAGCTTAGGGCAGGGGGTCCCCTACGAGCAGTACTTC.